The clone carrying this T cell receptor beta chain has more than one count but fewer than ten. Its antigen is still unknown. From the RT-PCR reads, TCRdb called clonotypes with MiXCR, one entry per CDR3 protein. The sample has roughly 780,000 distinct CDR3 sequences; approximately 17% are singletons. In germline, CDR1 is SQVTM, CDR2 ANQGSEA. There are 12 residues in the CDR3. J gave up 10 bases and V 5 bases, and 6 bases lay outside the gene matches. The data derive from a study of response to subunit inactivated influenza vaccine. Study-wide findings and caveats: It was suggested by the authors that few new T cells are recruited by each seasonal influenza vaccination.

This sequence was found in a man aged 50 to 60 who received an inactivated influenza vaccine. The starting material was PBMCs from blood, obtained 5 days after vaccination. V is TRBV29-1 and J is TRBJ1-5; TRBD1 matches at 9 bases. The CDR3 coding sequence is TGCAGCGTTAGGACAGGGGAGGGTCCCCAGCATTTT. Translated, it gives CSVRTGEGPQHF.